This TCR beta chain was recovered during a study of immune characterization of retroperitoneal liposarcoma. A few counts support this clonotype. The V and J ends lost 5 bases and 4 bases, in that order; junction bases with no gene match: 6. The CDR3 extends over 15 amino acids. The germline gives CDR1 LGHNT, CDR2 FRNRAP. TCRdb re-called the PCR reads through MiXCR, storing one row per CDR3 protein. The sample records around 20,000 distinct CDR3 sequences, approximately 37% being singletons. The chain employs TRBV12-5 and TRBJ1-5; 9 bases line up with TRBD1. This receptor was obtained from a male donor with retroperitoneal liposarcoma. Input material: blood. Written as DNA, the CDR3 is TGTGCTAGTGGTGGGGAGGGACAGGGAAATCAGCCCCAGCATTTT. It specifies CASGGEGQGNQPQHF.